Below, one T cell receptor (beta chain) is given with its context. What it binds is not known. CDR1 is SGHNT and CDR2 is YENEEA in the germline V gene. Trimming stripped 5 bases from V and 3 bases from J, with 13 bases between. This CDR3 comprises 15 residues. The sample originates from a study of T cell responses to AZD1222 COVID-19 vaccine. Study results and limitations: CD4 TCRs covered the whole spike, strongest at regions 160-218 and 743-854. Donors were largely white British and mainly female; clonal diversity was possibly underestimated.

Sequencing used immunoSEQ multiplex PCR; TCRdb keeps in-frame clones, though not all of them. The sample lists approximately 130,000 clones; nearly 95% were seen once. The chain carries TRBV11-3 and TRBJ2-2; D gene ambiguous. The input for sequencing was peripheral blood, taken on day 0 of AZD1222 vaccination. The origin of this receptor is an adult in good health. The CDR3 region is CASSATSSDTGELFF. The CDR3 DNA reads TGTGCCAGCAGCGCAACGAGCTCGGACACCGGGGAGCTGTTTTTT.